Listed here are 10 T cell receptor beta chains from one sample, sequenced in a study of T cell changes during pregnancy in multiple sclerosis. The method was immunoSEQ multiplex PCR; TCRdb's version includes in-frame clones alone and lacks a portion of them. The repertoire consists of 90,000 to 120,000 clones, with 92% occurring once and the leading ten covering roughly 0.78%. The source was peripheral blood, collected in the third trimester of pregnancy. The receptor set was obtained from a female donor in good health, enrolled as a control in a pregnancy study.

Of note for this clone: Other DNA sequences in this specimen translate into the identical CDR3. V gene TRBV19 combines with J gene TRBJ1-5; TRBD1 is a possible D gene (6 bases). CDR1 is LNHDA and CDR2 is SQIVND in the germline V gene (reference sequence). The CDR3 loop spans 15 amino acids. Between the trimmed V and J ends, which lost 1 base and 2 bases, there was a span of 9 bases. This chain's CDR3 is CASSIGAGGNQPQHF. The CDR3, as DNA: TGTGCCAGTAGTATAGGTGCAGGGGGCAATCAGCCCCAGCATTTT.

The CDR3 DNA is TGTGCCAGCGATGTGGGCGGGGGTACGCAGTATTTT. Translated, it gives CASDVGGGTQYF. The chain links TRBV4-2 to TRBJ2-3, with 7 bases fitting TRBD2. The length of the CDR3 is 12 residues. Losses at the gene ends were 8 bases for V and 8 bases for J; bases not matched to a gene: 7. Germline lookup yields CDR1 LGHNA and CDR2 YNFKEQ.

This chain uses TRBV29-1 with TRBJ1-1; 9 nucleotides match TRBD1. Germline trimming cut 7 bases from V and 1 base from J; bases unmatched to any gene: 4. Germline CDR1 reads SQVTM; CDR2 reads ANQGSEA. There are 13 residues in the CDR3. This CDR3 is CSGVQGANTEAFF. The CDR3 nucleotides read TGCAGCGGCGTACAGGGGGCGAACACTGAAGCTTTCTTT.

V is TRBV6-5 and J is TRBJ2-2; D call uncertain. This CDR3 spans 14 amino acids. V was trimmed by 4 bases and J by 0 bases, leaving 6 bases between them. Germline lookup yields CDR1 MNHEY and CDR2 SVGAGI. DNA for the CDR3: TGTGCCAGCAGTTCCATCCCGAACACCGGGGAGCTGTTTTTT. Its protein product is CASSSIPNTGELFF.

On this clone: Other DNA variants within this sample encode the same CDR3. CDR3 sequence reads: CASSEYRGATNEKLFF. CDR3 DNA sequence: TGTGCCAGCAGTGAATATAGGGGTGCAACTAATGAAAAACTGTTTTTT. V usage is TRBV25-1 and J usage is TRBJ1-4; D is possibly TRBD1 (5 bases). The germline CDR1 and CDR2 sequences are MGHDK and SYGVNS. Trimming shortened V by 0 bases and J by 0 bases, and 8 bases separated the two germline ends. CDR3 size: 16 residues.

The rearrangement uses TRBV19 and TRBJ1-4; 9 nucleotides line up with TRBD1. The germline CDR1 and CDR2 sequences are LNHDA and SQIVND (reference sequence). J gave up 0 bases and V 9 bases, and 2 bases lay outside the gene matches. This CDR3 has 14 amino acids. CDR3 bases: TGTGCCAGCTGGGACAGGGCAACTAATGAAAAACTGTTTTTT. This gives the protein CASWDRATNEKLFF.

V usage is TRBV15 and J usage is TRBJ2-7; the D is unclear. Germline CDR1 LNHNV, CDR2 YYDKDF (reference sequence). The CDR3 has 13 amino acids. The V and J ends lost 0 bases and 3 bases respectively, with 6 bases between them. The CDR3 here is CATSRDPVYEQYF. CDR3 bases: TGTGCCACCAGCAGAGATCCAGTCTACGAGCAGTACTTC.

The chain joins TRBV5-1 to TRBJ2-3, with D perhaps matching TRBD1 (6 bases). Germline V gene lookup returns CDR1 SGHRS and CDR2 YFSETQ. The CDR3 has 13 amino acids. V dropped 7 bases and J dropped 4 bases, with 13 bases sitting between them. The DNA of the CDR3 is TGCGCCAGCCAGGGGAATCGGGCAGATACGCAGTATTTT. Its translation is CASQGNRADTQYF.

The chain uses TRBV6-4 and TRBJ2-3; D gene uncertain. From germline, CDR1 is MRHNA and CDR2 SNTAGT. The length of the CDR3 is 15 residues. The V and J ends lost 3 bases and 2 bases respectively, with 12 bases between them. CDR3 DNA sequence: TGTGCCAGCAGTGAGTCGGCGGAAAACACAGATACGCAGTATTTT. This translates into CASSESAENTDTQYF.

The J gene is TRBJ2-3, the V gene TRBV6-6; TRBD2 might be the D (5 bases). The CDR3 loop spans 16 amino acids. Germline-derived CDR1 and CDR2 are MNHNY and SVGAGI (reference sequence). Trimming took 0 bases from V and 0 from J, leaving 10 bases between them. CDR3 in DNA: TGTGCCAGCAGTTACTCGAGGGCAGCTAGCACAGATACGCAGTATTTT. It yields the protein CASSYSRAASTDTQYF.